This T cell receptor (beta chain) came from a study of identifying expanded T cells in peripheral blood. TCRdb's copy holds only in-frame clones and misses some; the assay was immunoSEQ multiplex PCR. This table has some 75,000 clones, under 90% appearing once. V lost 6 bases, J lost 1 base, and 7 bases stayed unmatched. CDR1 SGHDT and CDR2 YYEEEE come from the germline V gene. This CDR3 region has 16 residues. Healthy donors had no documented immune events, such as infections, while sampled. The receptor comes from a person aged 18-70 years in good health. Sequenced material: blood. The chain carries TRBV5-6 and TRBJ2-2; 9 bases fit TRBD2. The CDR3 nucleotides read TGTGCCAGCACAGTAGCGGGGGTCCTGAACACCGGGGAGCTGTTTTTT. Translated: CASTVAGVLNTGELFF.